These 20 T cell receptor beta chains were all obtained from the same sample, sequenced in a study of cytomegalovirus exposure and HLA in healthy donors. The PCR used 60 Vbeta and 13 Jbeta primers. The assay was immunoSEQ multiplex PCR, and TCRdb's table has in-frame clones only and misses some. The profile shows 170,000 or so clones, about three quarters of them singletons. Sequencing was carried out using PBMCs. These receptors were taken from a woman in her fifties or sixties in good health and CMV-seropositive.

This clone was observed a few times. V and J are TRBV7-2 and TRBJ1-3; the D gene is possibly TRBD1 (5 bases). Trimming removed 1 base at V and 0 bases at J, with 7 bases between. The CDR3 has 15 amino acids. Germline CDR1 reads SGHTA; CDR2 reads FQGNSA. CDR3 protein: CASSLDRGSGNTIYF. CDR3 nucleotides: TGTGCCAGCAGCTTAGATAGGGGCTCTGGAAACACCATATATTTT.

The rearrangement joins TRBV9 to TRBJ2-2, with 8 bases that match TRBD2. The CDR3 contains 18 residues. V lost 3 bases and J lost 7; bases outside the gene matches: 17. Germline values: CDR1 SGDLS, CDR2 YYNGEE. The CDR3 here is CASSGAVGSGKASGELFF. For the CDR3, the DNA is TGTGCCAGCAGCGGGGCGGTGGGTAGCGGGAAAGCGAGCGGGGAGCTGTTTTTT.

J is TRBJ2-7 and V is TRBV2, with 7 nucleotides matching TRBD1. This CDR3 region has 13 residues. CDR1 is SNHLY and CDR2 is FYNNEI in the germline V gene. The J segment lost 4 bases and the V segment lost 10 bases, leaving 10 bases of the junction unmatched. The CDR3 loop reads CATPRGGGYEQYF. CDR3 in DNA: TGTGCCACCCCCCGAGGGGGCGGATACGAGCAGTACTTC.

The CDR3 nucleotides read TGTGCCTGGAATATGGACAGGGGGCGGGGGGTTGGTAATTCACCCCTCCACTTT. This gives the protein CAWNMDRGRGVGNSPLHF. The J gene is TRBJ1-6, the V gene TRBV30; TRBD1 aligns across 11 bases. J gave up 6 bases and V 4 bases, and 14 bases lay outside the gene matches. Germline CDR1 GTSNPN, CDR2 SVGIG (reference sequence). CDR3 length equals 18 residues.

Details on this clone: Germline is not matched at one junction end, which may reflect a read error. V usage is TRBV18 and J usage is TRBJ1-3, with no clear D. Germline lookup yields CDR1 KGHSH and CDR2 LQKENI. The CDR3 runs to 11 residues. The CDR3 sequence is CASSPNVQEDF. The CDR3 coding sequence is TGTGCCAGCTCACCTAATGTCCAGGAAGATTTT.

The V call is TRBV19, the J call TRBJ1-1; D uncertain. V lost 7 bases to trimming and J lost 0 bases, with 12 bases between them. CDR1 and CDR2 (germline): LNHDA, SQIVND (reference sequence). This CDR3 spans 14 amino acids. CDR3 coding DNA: TGTGCCAGTACCCCCACGGCGGTGAACACTGAAGCTTTCTTT. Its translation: CASTPTAVNTEAFF.

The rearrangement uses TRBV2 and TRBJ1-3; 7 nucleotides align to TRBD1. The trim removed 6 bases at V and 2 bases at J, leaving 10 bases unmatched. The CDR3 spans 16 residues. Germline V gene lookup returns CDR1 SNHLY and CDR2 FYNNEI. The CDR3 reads CASRRQGEGTGNTIYF. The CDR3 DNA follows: TGTGCCAGCAGGAGACAGGGAGAGGGAACTGGAAACACCATATATTTT.

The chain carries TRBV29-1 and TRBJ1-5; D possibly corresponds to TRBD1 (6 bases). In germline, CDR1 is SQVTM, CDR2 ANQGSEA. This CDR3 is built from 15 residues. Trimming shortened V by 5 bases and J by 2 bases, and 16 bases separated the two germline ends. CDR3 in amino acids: CSVTTQGRGNQPQHF. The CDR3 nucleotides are TGCAGCGTTACCACCCAGGGGCGCGGCAATCAGCCCCAGCATTTT.

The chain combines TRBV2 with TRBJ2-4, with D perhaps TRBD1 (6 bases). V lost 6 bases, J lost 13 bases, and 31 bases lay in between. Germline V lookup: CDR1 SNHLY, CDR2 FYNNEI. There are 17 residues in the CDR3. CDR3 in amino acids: CASSKRTPGSLQGLQYF. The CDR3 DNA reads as TGTGCCAGCAGCAAACGAACCCCTGGGTCTTTACAGGGATTGCAGTACTTC.

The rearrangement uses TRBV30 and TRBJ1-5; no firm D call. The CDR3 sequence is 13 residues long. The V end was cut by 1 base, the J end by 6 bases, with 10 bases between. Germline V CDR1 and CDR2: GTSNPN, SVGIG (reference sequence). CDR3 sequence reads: CAWSEGPGQPQHF. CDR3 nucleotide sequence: TGTGCCTGGAGTGAAGGCCCGGGTCAGCCCCAGCATTTT.

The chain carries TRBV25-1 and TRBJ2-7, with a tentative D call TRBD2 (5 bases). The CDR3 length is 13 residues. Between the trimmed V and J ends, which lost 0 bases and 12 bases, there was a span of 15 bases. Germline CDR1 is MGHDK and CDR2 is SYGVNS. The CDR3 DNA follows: TGTGCCAGCAGTGAATATAGGTCGCTGAGGGCGTACTTC. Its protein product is CASSEYRSLRAYF.

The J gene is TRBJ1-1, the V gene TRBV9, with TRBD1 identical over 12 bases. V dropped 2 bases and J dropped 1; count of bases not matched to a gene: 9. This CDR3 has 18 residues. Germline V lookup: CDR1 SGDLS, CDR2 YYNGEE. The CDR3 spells CASSVSTGQGAWNTEAFF. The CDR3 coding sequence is TGTGCCAGCAGCGTTAGCACGGGACAGGGGGCTTGGAACACTGAAGCTTTCTTT.

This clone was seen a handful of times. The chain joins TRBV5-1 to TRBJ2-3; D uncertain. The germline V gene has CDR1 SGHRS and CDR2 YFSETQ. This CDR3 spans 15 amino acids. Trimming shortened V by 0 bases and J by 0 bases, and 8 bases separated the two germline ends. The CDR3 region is CASSLAGASTDTQYF. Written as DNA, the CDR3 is TGCGCCAGCAGCTTGGCGGGTGCTAGCACAGATACGCAGTATTTT.

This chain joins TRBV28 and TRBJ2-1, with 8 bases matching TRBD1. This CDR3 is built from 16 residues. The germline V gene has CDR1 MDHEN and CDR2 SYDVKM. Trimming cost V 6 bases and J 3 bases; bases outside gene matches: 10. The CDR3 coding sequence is TGTGCCAGCAGCTCGACCGGGACAGGACTCTACAATGAGCAGTTCTTC. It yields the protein CASSSTGTGLYNEQFF.

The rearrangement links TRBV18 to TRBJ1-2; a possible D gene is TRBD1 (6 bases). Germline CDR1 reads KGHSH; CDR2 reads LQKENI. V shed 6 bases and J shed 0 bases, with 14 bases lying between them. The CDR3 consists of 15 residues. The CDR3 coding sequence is TGTGCCAGCTCTCCCGGACAGCCTACTAACTATGGCTACACCTTC. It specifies CASSPGQPTNYGYTF.

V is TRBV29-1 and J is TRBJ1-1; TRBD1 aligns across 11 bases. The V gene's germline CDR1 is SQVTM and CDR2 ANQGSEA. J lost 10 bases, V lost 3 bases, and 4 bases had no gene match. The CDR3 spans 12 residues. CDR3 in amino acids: CSVEGQGGSAFF. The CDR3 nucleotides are TGCAGCGTTGAGGGACAGGGGGGATCAGCTTTCTTT.

As DNA, the CDR3 is TGCGCCAGCGGGCTGGTGGGTGGAAACACCATATATTTT. It is translated as CASGLVGGNTIYF. The chain carries TRBV5-1 and TRBJ1-3; unclear D gene. V was clipped by 7 bases and J by 3 bases, with 11 bases between them. Germline values: CDR1 SGHRS, CDR2 YFSETQ. The CDR3 is made up of 13 amino acids.

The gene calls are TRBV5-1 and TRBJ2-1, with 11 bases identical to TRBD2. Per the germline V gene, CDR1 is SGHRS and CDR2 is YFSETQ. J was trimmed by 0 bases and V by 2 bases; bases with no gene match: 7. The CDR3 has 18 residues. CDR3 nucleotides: TGCGCCAGCAGCTTCCAGACTAGCGGGATAATCTCCTACAATGAGCAGTTCTTC. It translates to CASSFQTSGIISYNEQFF.

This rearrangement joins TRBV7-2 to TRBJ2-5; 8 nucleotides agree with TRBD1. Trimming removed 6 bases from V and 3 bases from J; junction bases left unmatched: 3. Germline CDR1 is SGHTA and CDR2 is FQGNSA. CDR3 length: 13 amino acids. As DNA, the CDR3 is TGTGCCAGCAGTCGGACAGGGAAAGAGACCCAGTACTTC. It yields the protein CASSRTGKETQYF.

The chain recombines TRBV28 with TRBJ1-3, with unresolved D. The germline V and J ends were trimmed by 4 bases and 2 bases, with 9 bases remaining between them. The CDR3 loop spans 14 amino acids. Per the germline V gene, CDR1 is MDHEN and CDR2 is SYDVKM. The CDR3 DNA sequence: TGTGCCAGCAGTTACGCGTCCCCTGGAAACACCATATATTTT. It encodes CASSYASPGNTIYF.